This note documents a single T cell receptor (beta chain) sequence. Its antigen is unknown. Here immunoSEQ multiplex PCR was the method, and the copy in TCRdb shows in-frame clones only, minus some. The table has around 31,000 clones, 80% to 90% seen once. The sample originates from a study of OX40 agonist ivuxolimab in advanced cancers. Study-wide points: Expanded peripheral T cell antigen specificity was not determined.

Trimming cost V 8 bases and J 5 bases, with 9 bases left between them. Germline V CDR1 and CDR2: MNHEY, SMNVEV (reference sequence). The CDR3 covers 12 residues. Sequenced material: CD4+ or CD8+ T cells sorted from blood, taken in a trial of the OX40 agonist ivuxolimab. The V gene is TRBV27, the J gene TRBJ2-2; D call uncertain. The origin of this receptor is an adult with an advanced solid tumor such as melanoma, head and neck, liver or kidney cancer. CDR3 in amino acids: CASAPWTGELFF. The DNA for the CDR3 is TGTGCCAGCGCCCCCTGGACCGGGGAGCTGTTTTTT.